The rows below give T cell receptor beta chains drawn from one sample of a study of neurological immune-mediated disorders. A single record per CDR3 protein comes from TCRdb applying MiXCR to the 5' RACE reads. This table holds about 79,000 distinct CDR3 sequences, about 14% found once. Sequenced sample: PBMCs. These receptors were obtained from a woman aged 45-65 years in good health. CDR3s include the opening cysteine and the closing phenylalanine or tryptophan. Fields, in order: V gene, J gene, clone size, D gene, CDR3 DNA, CDR3 protein. The D gene is left open where the match is weak. A row's size may be missing; if present it is once, few, many or a size class.

TRBV7-9,TRBJ2-1,.,TRBD2,TGTGCCAGCAGCTTACGGGGGGATCTGTTCTTC,CASSLRGDLFF
TRBV2,TRBJ1-2,many,.,TGTGCCAGCAGTGTCGCCCCTGCAGAACGAAACCCAAACTATGGCTACACCTTC,CASSVAPAERNPNYGYTF
TRBV20-1,TRBJ2-3,many,TRBD2,TGCAGTGCCACGGGGACTAGCGGGATGAGCGATACGCAGTATTTT,CSATGTSGMSDTQYF
TRBV5-1,TRBJ2-7,many,TRBD2,TGCGCCAGCAGCTTGGTTCCGGCTAGCGGAGGATACGAGCAGTACTTC,CASSLVPASGGYEQYF
TRBV5-1,TRBJ1-2,many,TRBD1,TGCGCCAGCAGCTTGACGGGACAGGACTATGGCTACACCTTC,CASSLTGQDYGYTF
TRBV7-9,TRBJ2-5,once,TRBD2,TGTGCCAGCAGCTTTCCGGGACTAGCGGGCGTGGAGACCCGGTACTTC,CASSFPGLAGVETRYF
TRBV5-1,TRBJ2-5,.,.,TGTGCCAGCAGCTTGGATCCAGGCGGCTCGGTAAACGAGCTGTACTTC,CASSLDPGGSVNELYF
TRBV10-3,TRBJ2-1,many,.,TGTGCCATGGGACAATCCTACAATGAGCAGTTCTTC,CAMGQSYNEQFF
TRBV5-8,TRBJ1-2,many,TRBD1,TGTGCCAGCAGCCTAGGGACAGGGGAGGCCTATGGCTACACCTTC,CASSLGTGEAYGYTF
TRBV20-1,TRBJ2-7,many,.,TGCAGTGCTTACAACAGGGACGAGCAGTACTTC,CSAYNRDEQYF
TRBV5-1,TRBJ2-3,few,.,TGCGCCAGCAGCTCCACGGGCCCAGATACGCAGTATTTT,CASSSTGPDTQYF
TRBV28,TRBJ2-1,many,TRBD2,TGTGCCAGCAGACTACTAGCGGGAGGCTACAATGAGCAGTTCTTC,CASRLLAGGYNEQFF
TRBV7-6,TRBJ1-4,many,TRBD1,TGTGCCAGCAGCTTAAGGGCGGGACAGAAGAATGAAAAACTGTTTTTT,CASSLRAGQKNEKLFF
TRBV5-5,TRBJ2-5,many,.,TGTGCCAGCAGCTTGGCTCAGCGTCAAGAGACCCAGTACTTC,CASSLAQRQETQYF
TRBV5-1,TRBJ1-4,many,TRBD1,TGCGCCAGCAGCGACGGGACAGCTAATGAAAAACTGTTTTTT,CASSDGTANEKLFF
TRBV12-3/TRBV12-4,TRBJ1-3,many,TRBD1,TGTGCCAGCAGTTTTCAGGGGGGCATCAACACCATATATTTT,CASSFQGGINTIYF
TRBV20-1,TRBJ1-1,many,.,TGCAGTGCTAGAGATCTTTACGGCCACAACACTGAAGCTTTCTTT,CSARDLYGHNTEAFF
TRBV5-6,TRBJ2-7,many,.,TGTGCCAGCAGCCAAGCTGACAGGTACGAGCAGTACTTC,CASSQADRYEQYF
TRBV6-1,TRBJ2-1,few,.,TGTGCCAGCGATCTCTTCCGGTCCAATGAGCAGTTCTTC,CASDLFRSNEQFF
TRBV5-5,TRBJ2-7,.,.,TGTGCCAGCAGCTTGTCAACAGGCATTGCCTACGAGCAGTACTTC,CASSLSTGIAYEQYF
TRBV5-1,TRBJ2-2,many,.,TGCGCCAGCAGCTTCCGGACAGGGAGGGCCGGGGAGCTGTTTTTT,CASSFRTGRAGELFF
TRBV5-5,TRBJ2-3,few,TRBD2,TGTGCCAGCAGCCCCGTGAGCGGGGGGACAGATACGCAGTATTTT,CASSPVSGGTDTQYF
TRBV28,TRBJ1-5,many,.,TGTGCCAGCAGTCTACCGGTCAGAGGAGGCCTCCTGGGGGCCCAGCATTTT,CASSLPVRGGLLGAQHF
TRBV15,TRBJ1-5,many,.,TGTGCCACCAGCAGAGGGTTCGCGGGGGACGGTCAGCCCCAGCATTTT,CATSRGFAGDGQPQHF
TRBV7-9,TRBJ1-1,many,.,TGTGCCAGCACCCAGCCCGGAGCGAACACTGAAGCTTTCTTT,CASTQPGANTEAFF
TRBV5-1,TRBJ1-6,many,.,TGCGCCAGCAGCCCCCAGGGAGACTTAACACCCCTCCACTTT,CASSPQGDLTPLHF
TRBV3-1,TRBJ1-1,many,TRBD1,TGTGCCAGCAGCCTGACAGGGGGATGGACTGAAGCTTTCTTT,CASSLTGGWTEAFF
TRBV5-1,TRBJ2-5,many,.,TGCGCCAGCAGCCCTTCAAAGGGAGAAGAGACCCAGTACTTC,CASSPSKGEETQYF
TRBV5-1,TRBJ2-7,many,TRBD1,TGCGCCAGCAGCTCGTTAAATCCGGGACAGGGCGACGAGCAGTACTTC,CASSSLNPGQGDEQYF
TRBV12-3/TRBV12-4,TRBJ2-5,many,.,TGTGCCAGCAGCTCATTTCAGGGGCGAGGGGGGAAGACCCAGTACTTC,CASSSFQGRGGKTQYF
TRBV27,TRBJ2-5,many,TRBD2,TGTGCCAGCAGCCCGGGACTAGGTTTTCAAGAGACCCAGTACTTC,CASSPGLGFQETQYF
TRBV19,TRBJ2-7,.,.,TGTGCCAGTAGTGGGGAGACCTACGAGCAGTACTTC,CASSGETYEQYF
TRBV6-5,TRBJ1-1,many,.,TGTGCCAGCAGCCCCCCAGGGGTTCATACTGAAGCTTTCTTT,CASSPPGVHTEAFF
TRBV11-3,TRBJ2-3,many,.,TGTGCCAGCAGCTCTGCGGGGTTCACAGATACGCAGTATTTT,CASSSAGFTDTQYF
TRBV20-1,TRBJ2-3,.,TRBD2,TGCAGTGCCATAACCGGGACTAACAGCACAGATACGAAGTATTTT,CSAITGTNSTDTKYF
TRBV5-1,TRBJ2-3,many,TRBD2,TGCGCCAGCACCCTGGGGCGGGGGGGCCAAGATACGCAGTATTTT,CASTLGRGGQDTQYF
TRBV20-1,TRBJ2-1,many,TRBD2,TGCAGTGCTAGAGACTTCTCGACTAGCGGGTCTTACAATGAGCAGTTCTTC,CSARDFSTSGSYNEQFF
TRBV28,TRBJ2-3,many,.,TGTGCCAGCAGTTCCCCTAGACCTAACACAGATACGCAGTATTTT,CASSSPRPNTDTQYF
TRBV18,TRBJ2-5,many,.,TGTGCCAGCTCACCACTCTCGACCGGAGGGGGAGAGACCCAGTACTTC,CASSPLSTGGGETQYF
TRBV28,TRBJ2-2,few,.,TGTGCCAGCTCAGGATACACCGGGGAGCTGTTTTTT,CASSGYTGELFF
TRBV12-3/TRBV12-4,TRBJ2-7,many,TRBD1,TGTGCCAGCAGTTTGGGACAGGGAGGCACCTACGAGCAGTACTTC,CASSLGQGGTYEQYF
TRBV6-6,TRBJ1-1,many,.,TGTGCCAGCAACCAGCAGACTCTCAACACTGAAGCTTTCTTT,CASNQQTLNTEAFF
TRBV5-5,TRBJ2-5,many,.,TGTGCCAGCAGCCCACTGGGGGGAAGCCAAGAGACCCAGTACTTC,CASSPLGGSQETQYF
TRBV7-9,TRBJ1-1,many,.,TGTGCCAGCAGCTTTGGACGGGCGGTGAACACTGAAGCTTTCTTT,CASSFGRAVNTEAFF
TRBV20-1,TRBJ1-2,many,TRBD1,TGCAGTGCTAGAGATTACAGGGGGAACTATGGCTACACCTTC,CSARDYRGNYGYTF
TRBV7-9,TRBJ1-3,few,TRBD1,TGTGCCAGCAGCCGCAGGGGGCTCTCTGGAAACACCATATATTTT,CASSRRGLSGNTIYF
TRBV20-1,TRBJ2-5,many,.,TGCAGTGGGAGTAGCGGCAGCCAAGAGACCCAGTACTTC,CSGSSGSQETQYF
TRBV20-1,TRBJ2-5,many,TRBD2,TGCAGTGCTATGACCCGGTGGGCCAGCGGGGGGGCCCAGACCCAGTACTTC,CSAMTRWASGGAQTQYF